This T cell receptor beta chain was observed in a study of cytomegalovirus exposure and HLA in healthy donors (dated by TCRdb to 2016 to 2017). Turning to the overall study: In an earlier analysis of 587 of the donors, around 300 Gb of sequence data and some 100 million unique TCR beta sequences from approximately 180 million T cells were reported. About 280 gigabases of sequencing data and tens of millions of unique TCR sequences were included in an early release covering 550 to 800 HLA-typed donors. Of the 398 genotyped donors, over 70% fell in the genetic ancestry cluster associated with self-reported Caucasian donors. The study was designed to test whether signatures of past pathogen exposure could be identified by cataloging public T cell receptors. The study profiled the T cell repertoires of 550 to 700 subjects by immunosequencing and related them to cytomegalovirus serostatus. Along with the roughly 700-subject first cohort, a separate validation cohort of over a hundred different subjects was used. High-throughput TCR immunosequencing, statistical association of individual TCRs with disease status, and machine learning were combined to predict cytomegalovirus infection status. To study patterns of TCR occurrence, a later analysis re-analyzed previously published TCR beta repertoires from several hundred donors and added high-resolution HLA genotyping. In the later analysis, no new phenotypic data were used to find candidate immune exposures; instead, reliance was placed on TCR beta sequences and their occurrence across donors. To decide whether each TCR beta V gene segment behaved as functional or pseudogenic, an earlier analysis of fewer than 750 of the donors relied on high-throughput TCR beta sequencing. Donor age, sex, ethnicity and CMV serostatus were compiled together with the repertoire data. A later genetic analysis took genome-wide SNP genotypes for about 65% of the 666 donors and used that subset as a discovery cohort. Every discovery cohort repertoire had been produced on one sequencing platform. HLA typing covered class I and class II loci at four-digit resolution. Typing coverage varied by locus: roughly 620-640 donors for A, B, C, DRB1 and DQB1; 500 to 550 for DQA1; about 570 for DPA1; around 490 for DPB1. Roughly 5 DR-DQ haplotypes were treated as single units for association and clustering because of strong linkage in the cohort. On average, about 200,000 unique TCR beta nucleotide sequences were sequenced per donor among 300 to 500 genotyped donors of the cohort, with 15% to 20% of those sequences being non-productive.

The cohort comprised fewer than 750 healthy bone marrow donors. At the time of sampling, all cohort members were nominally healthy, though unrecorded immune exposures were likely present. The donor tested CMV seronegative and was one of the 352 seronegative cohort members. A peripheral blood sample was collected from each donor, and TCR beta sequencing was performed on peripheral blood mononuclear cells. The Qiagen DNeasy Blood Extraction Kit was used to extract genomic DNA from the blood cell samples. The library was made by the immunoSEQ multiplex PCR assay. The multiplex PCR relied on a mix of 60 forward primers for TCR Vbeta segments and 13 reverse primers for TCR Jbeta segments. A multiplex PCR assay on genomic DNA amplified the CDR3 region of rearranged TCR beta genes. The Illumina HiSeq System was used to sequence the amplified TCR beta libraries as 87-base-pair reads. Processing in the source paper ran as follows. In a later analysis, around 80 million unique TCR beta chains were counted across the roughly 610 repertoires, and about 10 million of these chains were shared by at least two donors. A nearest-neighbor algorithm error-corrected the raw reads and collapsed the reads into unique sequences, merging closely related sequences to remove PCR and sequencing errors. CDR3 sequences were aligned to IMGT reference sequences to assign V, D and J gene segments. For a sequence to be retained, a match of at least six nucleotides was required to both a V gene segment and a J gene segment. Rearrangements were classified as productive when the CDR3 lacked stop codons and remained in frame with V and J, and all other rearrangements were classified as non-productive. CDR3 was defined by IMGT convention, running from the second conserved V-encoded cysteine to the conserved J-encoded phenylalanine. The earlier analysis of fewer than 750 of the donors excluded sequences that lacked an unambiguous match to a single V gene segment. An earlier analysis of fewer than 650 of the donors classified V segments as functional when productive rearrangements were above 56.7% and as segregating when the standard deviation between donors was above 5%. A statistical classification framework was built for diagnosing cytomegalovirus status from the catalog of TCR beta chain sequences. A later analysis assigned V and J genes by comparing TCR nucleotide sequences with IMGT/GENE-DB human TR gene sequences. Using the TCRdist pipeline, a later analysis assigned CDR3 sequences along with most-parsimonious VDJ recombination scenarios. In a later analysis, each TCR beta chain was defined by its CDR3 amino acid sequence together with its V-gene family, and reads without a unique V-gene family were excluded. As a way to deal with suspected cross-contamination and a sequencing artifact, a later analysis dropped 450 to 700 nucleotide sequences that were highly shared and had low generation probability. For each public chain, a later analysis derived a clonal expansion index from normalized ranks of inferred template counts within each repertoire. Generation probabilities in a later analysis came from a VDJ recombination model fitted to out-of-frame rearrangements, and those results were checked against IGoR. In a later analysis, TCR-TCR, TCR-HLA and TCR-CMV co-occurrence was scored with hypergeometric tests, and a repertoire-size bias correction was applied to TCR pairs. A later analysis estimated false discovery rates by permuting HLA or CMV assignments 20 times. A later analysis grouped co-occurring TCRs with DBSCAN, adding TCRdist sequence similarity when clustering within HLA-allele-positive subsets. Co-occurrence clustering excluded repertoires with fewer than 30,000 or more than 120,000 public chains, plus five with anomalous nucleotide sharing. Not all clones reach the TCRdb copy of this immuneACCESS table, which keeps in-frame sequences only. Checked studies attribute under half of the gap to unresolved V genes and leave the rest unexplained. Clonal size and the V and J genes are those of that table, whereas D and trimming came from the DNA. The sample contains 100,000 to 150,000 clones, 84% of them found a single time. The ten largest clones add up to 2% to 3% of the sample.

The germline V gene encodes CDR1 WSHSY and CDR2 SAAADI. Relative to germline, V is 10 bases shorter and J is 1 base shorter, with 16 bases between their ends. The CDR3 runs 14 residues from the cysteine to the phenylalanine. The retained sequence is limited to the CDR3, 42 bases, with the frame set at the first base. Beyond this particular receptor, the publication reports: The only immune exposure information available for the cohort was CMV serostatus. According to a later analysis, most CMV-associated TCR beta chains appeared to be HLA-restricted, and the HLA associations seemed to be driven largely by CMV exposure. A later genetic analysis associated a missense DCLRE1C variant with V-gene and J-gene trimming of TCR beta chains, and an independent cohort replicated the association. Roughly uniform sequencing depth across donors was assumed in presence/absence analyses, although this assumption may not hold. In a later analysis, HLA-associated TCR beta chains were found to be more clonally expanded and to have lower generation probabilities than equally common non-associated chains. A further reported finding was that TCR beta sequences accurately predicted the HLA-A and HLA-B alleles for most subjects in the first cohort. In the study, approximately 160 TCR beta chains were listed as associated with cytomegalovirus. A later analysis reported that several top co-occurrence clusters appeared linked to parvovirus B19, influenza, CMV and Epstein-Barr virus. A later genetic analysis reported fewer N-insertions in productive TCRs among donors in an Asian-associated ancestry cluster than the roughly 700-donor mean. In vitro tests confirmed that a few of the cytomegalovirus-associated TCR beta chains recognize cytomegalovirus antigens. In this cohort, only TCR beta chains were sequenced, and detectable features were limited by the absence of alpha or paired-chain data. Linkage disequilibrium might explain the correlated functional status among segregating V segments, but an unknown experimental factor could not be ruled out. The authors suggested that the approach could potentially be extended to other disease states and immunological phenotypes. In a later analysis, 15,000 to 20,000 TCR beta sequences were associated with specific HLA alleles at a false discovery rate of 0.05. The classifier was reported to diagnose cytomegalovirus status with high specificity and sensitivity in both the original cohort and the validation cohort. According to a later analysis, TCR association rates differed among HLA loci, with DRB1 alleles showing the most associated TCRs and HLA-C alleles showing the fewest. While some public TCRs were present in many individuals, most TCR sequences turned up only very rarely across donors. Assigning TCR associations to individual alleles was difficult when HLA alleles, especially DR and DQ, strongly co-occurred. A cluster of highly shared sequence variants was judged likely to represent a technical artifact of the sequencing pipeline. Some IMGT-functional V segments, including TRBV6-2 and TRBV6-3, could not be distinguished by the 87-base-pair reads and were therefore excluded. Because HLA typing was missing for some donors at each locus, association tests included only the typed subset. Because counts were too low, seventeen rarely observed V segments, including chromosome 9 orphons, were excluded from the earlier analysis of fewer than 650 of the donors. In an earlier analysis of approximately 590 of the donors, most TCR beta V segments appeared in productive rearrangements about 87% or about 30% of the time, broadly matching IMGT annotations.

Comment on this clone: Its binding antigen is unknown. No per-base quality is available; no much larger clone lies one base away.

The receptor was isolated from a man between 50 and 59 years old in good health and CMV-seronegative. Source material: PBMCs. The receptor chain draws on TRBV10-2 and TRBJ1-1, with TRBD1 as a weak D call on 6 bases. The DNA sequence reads TGCGCCACCCACCAACAGGGCGAGAACACTGAAGCTTTCTTT. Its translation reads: CATHQQGENTEAFF.